This T cell receptor (beta chain) was sequenced during a study of PD-1 blockade in mismatch repair-deficient tumors. Profiled with immunoSEQ multiplex PCR; TCRdb holds only in-frame clones, not every one. The sample has approximately 130,000 clones, approximately 90% seen once. The CDR3 extends over 15 amino acids. Germline trimming cut 5 bases from V and 2 bases from J; bases unmatched to any gene: 7. Looked up from germline, CDR1 is SGHAT and CDR2 is FQNNGV. The material was peripheral blood, obtained 44 weeks after starting pembrolizumab. The sequence came from an adult with mismatch repair-deficient cancer. The chain recombines TRBV11-2 with TRBJ2-5; 8 bases line up with TRBD2. CDR3 nucleotide sequence: TGTGCCAGCAGCCCTAGCCCTAGCGGGCAAGAGACCCAGTACTTC. It codes for CASSPSPSGQETQYF.